This T cell receptor (beta chain) emerged from a study of T cell changes during pregnancy in multiple sclerosis. Trimming took off 0 bases at V and 5 bases at J, with 16 bases between the two ends. Germline CDR1 and CDR2: LGHNA and YSLEER. The CDR3 is 16 residues long. TCRdb's copy holds only in-frame clones and misses some; the assay was immunoSEQ multiplex PCR. This table has 23,000 or so clones, just over 85% appearing once. The input for sequencing was CD8+ T cells from peripheral blood mononuclear cells, taken in the first trimester of pregnancy. The sequence was obtained from a female donor in good health, enrolled as a control in a pregnancy study. The V and J genes are TRBV4-3 and TRBJ2-5, with D perhaps matching TRBD2 (7 bases). CDR3 sequence reads: CASSQDKARGGETQYF. The CDR3, as DNA: TGCGCCAGCAGCCAAGATAAGGCTAGGGGGGGGGAGACCCAGTACTTC.